The clone carrying this T cell receptor (beta chain) was recorded a few times. In the study's own analysis: Reference gene primer amplification yielded estimated nucleated cell counts. Using immunoSEQ multiplex PCR, the repertoire was profiled, and TCRdb retains in-frame clones only, with some absent. The V and J calls and clone size are taken from that table; D and trimming were inferred from the DNA. The repertoire includes approximately 230,000 clones, approximately 82% of them detected once, and approximately 16% sits in the top ten. The study recruited people aged 18 to 89 years across approximately 25 US areas. This sample is drawn from a study of blood T cell repertoires in COVID-19. Study in general: The origin of the acute and convalescent COVID-19 samples was the United States, Italy and Spain.

Losses at the gene ends were 8 bases for V and 4 bases for J; bases not matched to a gene: 2. Germline CDR1 and CDR2: LNHDA and SQIVND (reference sequence). CDR3 size: 13 residues. The sequence derives from a man aged 40-49 years who had recovered from COVID-19. V gene TRBV19 combines with J gene TRBJ1-6; 7 bases align to TRBD1. The sequenced material came from PBMCs or T cells enriched from blood (not recorded which). The CDR3 bases are TGTGCCAGTGCGGACAGGTATAATTCACCCCTCCACTTT. It specifies CASADRYNSPLHF. Filled out from reference TRBV19 and TRBJ1-6, the complete variable domain reads DGGITQSPKYLFRKEGQNVTLSCEQNLNHDAMYWYRQDPGQGLRLIYYSQIVNDFQKGDIAEGYSVSREKKESFPLTVTSAQKNPTAFYLCASADRYNSPLHFGNGTRLTVT.